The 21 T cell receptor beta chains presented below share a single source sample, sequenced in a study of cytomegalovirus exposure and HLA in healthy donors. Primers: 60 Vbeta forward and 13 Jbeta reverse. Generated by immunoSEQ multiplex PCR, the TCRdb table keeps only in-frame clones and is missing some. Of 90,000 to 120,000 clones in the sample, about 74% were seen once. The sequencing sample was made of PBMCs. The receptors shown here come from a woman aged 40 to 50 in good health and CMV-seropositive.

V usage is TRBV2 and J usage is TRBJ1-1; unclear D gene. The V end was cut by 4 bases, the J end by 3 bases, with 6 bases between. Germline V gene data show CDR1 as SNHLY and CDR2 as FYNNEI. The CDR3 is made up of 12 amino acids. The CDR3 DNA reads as TGTGCCAGCAGTGGCGGTTACACTGAAGCTTTCTTT. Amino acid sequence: CASSGGYTEAFF.

The CDR3 nucleotides read TGTGCCAGCAGCTTAAGTAGCGGGGGAGTAGATACGCAGTATTTT. It specifies CASSLSSGGVDTQYF. The rearrangement uses TRBV7-6 and TRBJ2-3; 9 bases agree with TRBD2. Trimming took 2 bases from V and 5 from J; bases not matched to a gene: 5. The CDR3 runs to 15 residues. CDR1 and CDR2 (germline): SGHVS, FNYEAQ. Using reference TRBV7-6 and TRBJ2-3 for the parts outside the CDR3, the full variable domain is GAGVSQSPRYKVTKRGQDVALRCDPISGHVSLYWYRQALGQGPEFLTYFNYEAQQDKSGLPNDRFSAERPEGSISTLTIQRTEQRDSAMYRCASSLSSGGVDTQYFGPGTRLTVL.

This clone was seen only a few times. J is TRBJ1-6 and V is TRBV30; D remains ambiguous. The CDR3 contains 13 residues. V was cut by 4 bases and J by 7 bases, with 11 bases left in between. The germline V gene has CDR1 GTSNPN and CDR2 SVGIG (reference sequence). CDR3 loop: CAWTRGGNSPLHF. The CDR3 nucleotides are TGTGCCTGGACCCGGGGAGGGAATTCACCCCTCCACTTT.

The CDR3 reads CASSSRSNQPQHF. The CDR3 nucleotides read TGTGCCAGCAGCTCCCGGAGCAATCAGCCCCAGCATTTT. The chain couples TRBV5-6 to TRBJ1-5; D not certain. Trimming took off 3 bases at V and 1 base at J, with 5 bases between the two ends. The CDR3 totals 13 residues. Germline CDR1 reads SGHDT; CDR2 reads YYEEEE.

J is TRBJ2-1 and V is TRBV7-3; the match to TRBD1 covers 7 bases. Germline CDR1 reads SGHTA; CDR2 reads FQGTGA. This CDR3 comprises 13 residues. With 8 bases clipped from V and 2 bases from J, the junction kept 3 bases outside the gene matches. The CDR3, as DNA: TGTGCCAGCGGGGACAGTCCCTACAATGAGCAGTTCTTC. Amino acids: CASGDSPYNEQFF.

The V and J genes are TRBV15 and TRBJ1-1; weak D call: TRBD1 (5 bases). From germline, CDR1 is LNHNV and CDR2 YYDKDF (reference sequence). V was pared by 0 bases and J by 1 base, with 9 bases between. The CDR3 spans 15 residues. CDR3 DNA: TGTGCCACCAGCAGAGATATCGGGGGGAACACTGAAGCTTTCTTT. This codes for CATSRDIGGNTEAFF.

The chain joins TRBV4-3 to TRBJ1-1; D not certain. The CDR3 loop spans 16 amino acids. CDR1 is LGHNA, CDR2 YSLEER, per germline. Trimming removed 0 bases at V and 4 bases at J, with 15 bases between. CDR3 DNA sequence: TGCGCCAGCAGCCAAGATCTAGGCCCCCGAGGCACTGAAGCTTTCTTT. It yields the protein CASSQDLGPRGTEAFF.

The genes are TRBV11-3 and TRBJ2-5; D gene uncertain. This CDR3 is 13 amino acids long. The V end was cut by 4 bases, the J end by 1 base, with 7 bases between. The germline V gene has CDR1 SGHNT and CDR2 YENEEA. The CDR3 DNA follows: TGTGCCAGCAGCTCCCCGGGCCAAGAGACCCAGTACTTC. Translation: CASSSPGQETQYF.

The CDR3 sequence is CASSAHGQLDSRSADTQYF. The CDR3 nucleotides are TGTGCCAGCAGTGCCCACGGACAGCTAGACTCGAGGAGCGCAGATACGCAGTATTTT. This chain uses TRBV6-1 with TRBJ2-3; perhaps TRBD1 as D (6 bases). V was shortened by 4 bases and J by 4 bases, with 27 bases between the two germline ends. Per the germline V gene, CDR1 is MNHNS and CDR2 is SASEGT. CDR3 length equals 19 residues.

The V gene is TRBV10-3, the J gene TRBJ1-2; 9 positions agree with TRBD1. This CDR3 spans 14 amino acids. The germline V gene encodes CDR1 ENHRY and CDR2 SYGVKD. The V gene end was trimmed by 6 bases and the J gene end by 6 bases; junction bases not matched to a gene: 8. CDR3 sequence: CAISFAGTGHGYTF. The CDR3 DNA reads TGTGCCATCAGCTTCGCCGGGACAGGGCATGGCTACACCTTC.

CDR3 in DNA: TGTGCCATCAGTGAGCGGCAGGCGAACACCGGGGAGCTGTTTTTT. Translating gives CAISERQANTGELFF. This chain joins TRBV10-3 and TRBJ2-2; D gene uncertain. The V end was cut by 2 bases, the J end by 0 bases, with 7 bases between. CDR3 length: 15 residues. CDR1 is ENHRY, CDR2 SYGVKD, per germline.

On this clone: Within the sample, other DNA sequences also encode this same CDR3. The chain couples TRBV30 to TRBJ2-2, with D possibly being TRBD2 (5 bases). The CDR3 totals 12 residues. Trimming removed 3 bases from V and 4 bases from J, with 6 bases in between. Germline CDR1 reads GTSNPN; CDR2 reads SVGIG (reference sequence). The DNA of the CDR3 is TGTGCCTGGAGCCGGGGCACCGGGGAGCTGTTTTTT. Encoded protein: CAWSRGTGELFF.

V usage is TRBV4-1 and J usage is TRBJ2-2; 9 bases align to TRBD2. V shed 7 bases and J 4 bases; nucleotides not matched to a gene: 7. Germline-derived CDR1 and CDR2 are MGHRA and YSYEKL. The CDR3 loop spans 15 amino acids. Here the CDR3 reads CASNAGGPGTGELFF. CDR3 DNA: TGCGCCAGCAATGCGGGGGGGCCAGGCACCGGGGAGCTGTTTTTT.

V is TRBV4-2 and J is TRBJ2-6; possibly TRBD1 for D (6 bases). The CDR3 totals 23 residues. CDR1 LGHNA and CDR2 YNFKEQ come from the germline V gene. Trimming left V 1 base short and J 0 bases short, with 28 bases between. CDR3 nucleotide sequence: TGTGCCAGCAGCCAAGTAACGAAGGCTTTGGACAGACACAAGTCCTCTGGGGCCAACGTCCTGACTTTC. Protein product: CASSQVTKALDRHKSSGANVLTF.

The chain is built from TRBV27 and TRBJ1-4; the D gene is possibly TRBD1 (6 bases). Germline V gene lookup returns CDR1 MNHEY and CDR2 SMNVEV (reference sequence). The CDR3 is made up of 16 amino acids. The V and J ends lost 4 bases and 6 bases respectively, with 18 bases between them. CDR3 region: CASSSIQGGPDEKLFF. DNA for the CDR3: TGTGCCAGCAGTTCAATACAGGGAGGGCCGGATGAAAAACTGTTTTTT.

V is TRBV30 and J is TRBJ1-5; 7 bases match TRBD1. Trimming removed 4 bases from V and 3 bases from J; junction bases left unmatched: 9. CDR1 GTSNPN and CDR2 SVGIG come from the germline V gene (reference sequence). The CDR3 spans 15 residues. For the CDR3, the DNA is TGTGCCTGGAATTACGCCGGGACAGCCAATCAGCCCCAGCATTTT. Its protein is CAWNYAGTANQPQHF.

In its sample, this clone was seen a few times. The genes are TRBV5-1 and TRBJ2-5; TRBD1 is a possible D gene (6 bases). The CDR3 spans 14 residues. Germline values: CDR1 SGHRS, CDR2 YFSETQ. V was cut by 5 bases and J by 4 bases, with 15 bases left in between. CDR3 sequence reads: CASRREQGGETQYF. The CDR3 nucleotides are TGCGCCAGCAGACGGGAACAGGGTGGAGAGACCCAGTACTTC.

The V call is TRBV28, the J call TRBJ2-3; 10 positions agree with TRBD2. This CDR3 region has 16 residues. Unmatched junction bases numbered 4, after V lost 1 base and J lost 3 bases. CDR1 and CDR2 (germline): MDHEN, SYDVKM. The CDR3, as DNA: TGTGCCAGCAGTTTATCCGGGACTAGCGTAACAGATACGCAGTATTTT. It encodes CASSLSGTSVTDTQYF. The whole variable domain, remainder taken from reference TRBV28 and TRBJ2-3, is DVKVTQSSRYLVKRTGEKVFLECVQDMDHENMFWYRQDPGLGLRLIYFSYDVKMKEKGDIPEGYSVSREKKERFSLILESASTNQTSMYLCASSLSGTSVTDTQYFGPGTRLTVL.

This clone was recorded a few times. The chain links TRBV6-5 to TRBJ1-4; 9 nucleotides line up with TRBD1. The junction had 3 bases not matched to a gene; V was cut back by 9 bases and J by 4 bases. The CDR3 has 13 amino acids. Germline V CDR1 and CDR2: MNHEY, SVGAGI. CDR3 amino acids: CASRTGDNEKLFF. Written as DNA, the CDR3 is TGTGCCAGTAGGACAGGGGATAATGAAAAACTGTTTTTT.

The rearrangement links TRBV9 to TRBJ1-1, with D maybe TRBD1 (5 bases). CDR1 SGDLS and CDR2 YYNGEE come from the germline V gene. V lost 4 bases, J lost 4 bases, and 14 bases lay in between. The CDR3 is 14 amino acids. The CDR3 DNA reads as TGTGCCAGCAGCCAATCGTGGGGGGGCACTGAAGCTTTCTTT. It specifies CASSQSWGGTEAFF.

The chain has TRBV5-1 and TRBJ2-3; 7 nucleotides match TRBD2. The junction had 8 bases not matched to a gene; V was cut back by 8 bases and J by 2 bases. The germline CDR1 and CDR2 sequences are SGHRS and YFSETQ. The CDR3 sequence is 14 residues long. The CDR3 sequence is CASSTAGDTDTQYF. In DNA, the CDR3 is TGCGCCAGTAGTACCGCGGGAGACACAGATACGCAGTATTTT.